This T cell receptor (beta chain) was captured in a study of vaccination and CD4 T cells after COVID-19. At the level of the study: Median time from COVID diagnosis to post-COVID sampling was over 85 days (35 to 161).

This clonotype is large (0.1 to 1%) in the sample. Its cognate antigen is unknown. Treatment in this sample: roughly 10-day PBMC culture with coronavirus spike peptide pools or control peptides (ViraFEST assay). Collection of the unexposed donor's CD4+ T cells took place before the COVID-19 pandemic (2011-2018). Germline CDR1 is SGHTA and CDR2 is FQGNSA. The V gene end was trimmed by 1 base and the J gene end by 7 bases; junction bases not matched to a gene: 5. CDR3 size: 14 residues. The Oncomine TCR Beta short-read assay sequenced DNA from cultured CD4+ T cells. Cultures of CD4+ T cells served as the source for extracting genomic DNA. TCRdb independently ran MiXCR on the PCR reads; one entry per CDR3 protein. The sample carries 7,000 or so distinct CDR3 sequences, 30% to 45% recorded once.

This rearrangement joins TRBV7-2 to TRBJ2-7; TRBD2 matches 9 bases. Input material: CD4+ T cells from blood, cultured in vitro. The clonotype was recovered from a human donor in good health. The CDR3 loop reads CASSLELAGGEQYF. The CDR3 DNA sequence: TGTGCCAGCAGCTTAGAACTAGCGGGTGGAGAGCAGTACTTC.